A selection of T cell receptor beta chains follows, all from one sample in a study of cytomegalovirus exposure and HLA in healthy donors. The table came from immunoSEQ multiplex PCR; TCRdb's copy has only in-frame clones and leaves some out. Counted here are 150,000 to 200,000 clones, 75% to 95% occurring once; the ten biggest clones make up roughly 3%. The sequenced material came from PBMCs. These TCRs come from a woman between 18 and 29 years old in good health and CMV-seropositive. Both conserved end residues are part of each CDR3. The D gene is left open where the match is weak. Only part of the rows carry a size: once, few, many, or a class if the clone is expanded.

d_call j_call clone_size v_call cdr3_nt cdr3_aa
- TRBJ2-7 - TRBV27 TGTGCCAGCAGTTTCGGGTACGAGCAGTACTTC CASSFGYEQYF
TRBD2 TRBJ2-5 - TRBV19 TGTGCCAGTAGGCTTAGCGGGAGTTTAGGAGAGACCCAGTACTTC CASRLSGSLGETQYF
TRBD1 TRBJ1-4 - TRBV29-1 TGCAGCGTCCGGGACAGTCTTAATGAAAAACTGTTTTTT CSVRDSLNEKLFF
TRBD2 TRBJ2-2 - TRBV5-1 TGCGCCAGCAGCTTGGCTCTCTCTGTAGCGGGGAACACCGGGGAGCTGTTTTTT CASSLALSVAGNTGELFF
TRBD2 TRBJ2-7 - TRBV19 TGTGCCAGTACTCCCAAAAGCGGGATCCTCTACGAGCAGTACTTC CASTPKSGILYEQYF
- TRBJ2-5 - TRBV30 TGTGCCTGGAGTGGGAGCAGCCTTCGGGAGACCCAGTACTTC CAWSGSSLRETQYF
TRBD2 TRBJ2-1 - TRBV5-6 TGTGCCAGCAGCCCGGCTAGCGGGGATCTGCTCGGTGAGCAGTTCTTC CASSPASGDLLGEQFF
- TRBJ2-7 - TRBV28 TGTGCCAGCAACTACCGGGGTTACGAGCAGTACTTC CASNYRGYEQYF
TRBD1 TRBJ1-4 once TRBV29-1 TGCAGCGCCATGACAGGGGCGGTAGGGGAAAAACTGTTTTTT CSAMTGAVGEKLFF
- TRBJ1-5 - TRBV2 TGTGCCAGCAGTGAACCCCAGGAGAGAGTGAGGGGCAATCAGCCCCAGCATTTT CASSEPQERVRGNQPQHF
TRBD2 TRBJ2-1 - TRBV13 TGTGCCAGCAGCTTGGGGACTAGCGGGGTCAATGAGCAGTTCTTC CASSLGTSGVNEQFF
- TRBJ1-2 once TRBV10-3 TGTGCCATCGCGCGGGGGCGCAAGTTAGGGGGCTACACCTTC CAIARGRKLGGYTF
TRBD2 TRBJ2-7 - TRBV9 TGTGCCAGCAGCCCGGGACTAGTCCACGAGCAGTACTTC CASSPGLVHEQYF
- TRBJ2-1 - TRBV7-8 TGTGCCAGCAGCCCGGGCGGGCGGGGGCGCTCCTACAATGAGCAGTTCTTC CASSPGGRGRSYNEQFF
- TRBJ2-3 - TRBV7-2 TGTGCCAGCAGCTTAGTAGGTCAGGGTAGCACAGATACGCAGTATTTT CASSLVGQGSTDTQYF